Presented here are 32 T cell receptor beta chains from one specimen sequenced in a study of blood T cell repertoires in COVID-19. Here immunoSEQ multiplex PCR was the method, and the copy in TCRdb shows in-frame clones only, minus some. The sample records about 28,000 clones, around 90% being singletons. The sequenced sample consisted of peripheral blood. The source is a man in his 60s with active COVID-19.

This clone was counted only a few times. The CDR3 nucleotides read TGTGCCACCAGGGGCCCTTCCACCTTTCAGCCCCAGCATTTT. Its protein product is CATRGPSTFQPQHF. The chain recombines TRBV15 with TRBJ1-5; unclear D gene. V was trimmed by 6 bases and J by 6 bases, leaving 15 bases between them. Germline CDR1 reads LNHNV; CDR2 reads YYDKDF (reference sequence). The CDR3 is 14 amino acids.

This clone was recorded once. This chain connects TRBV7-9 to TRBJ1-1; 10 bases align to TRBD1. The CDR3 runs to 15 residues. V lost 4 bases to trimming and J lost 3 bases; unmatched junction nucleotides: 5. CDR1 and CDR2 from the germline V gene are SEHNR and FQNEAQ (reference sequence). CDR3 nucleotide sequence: TGTGCCAGCAGCTCCCCGGGACAGGGGTACACTGAAGCTTTCTTT. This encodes CASSSPGQGYTEAFF. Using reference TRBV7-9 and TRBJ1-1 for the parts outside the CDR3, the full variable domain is DTGVSQNPRHKITKRGQNVTFRCDPISEHNRLYWYRQTLGQGPEFLTYFQNEAQLEKSRLLSDRFSAERPKGSFSTLEIQRTEQGDSAMYLCASSSPGQGYTEAFFGQGTRLTVV.

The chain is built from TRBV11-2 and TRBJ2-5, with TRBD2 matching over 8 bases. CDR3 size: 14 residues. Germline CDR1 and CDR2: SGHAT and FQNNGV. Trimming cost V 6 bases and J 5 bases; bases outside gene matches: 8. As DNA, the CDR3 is TGTGCCAGCAGTCCGCAGCGGGGGTATGAGACCCAGTACTTC. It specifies CASSPQRGYETQYF.

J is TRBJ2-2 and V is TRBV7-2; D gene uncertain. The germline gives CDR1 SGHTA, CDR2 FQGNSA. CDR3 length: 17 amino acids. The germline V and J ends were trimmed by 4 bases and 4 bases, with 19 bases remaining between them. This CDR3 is CASSYAVPFTGTGELFF. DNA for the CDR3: TGTGCCAGCAGCTATGCGGTGCCCTTTACGGGCACCGGGGAGCTGTTTTTT.

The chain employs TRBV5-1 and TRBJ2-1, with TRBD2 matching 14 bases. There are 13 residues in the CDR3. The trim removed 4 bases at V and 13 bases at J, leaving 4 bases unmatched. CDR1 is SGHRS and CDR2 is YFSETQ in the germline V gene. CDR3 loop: CASSLGLAGDQFF. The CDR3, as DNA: TGCGCCAGCAGCCTGGGACTAGCGGGGGACCAGTTCTTC. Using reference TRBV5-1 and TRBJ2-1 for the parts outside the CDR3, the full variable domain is KAGVTQTPRYLIKTRGQQVTLSCSPISGHRSVSWYQQTPGQGLQFLFEYFSETQRNKGNFPGRFSGRQFSNSRSEMNVSTLELGDSALYLCASSLGLAGDQFFGPGTRLTVL.

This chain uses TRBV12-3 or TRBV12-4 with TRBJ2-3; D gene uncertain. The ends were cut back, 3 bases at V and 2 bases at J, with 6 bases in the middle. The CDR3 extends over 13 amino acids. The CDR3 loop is CASSFEFTDTQYF. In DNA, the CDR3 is TGTGCCAGCAGTTTTGAGTTCACAGATACGCAGTATTTT.

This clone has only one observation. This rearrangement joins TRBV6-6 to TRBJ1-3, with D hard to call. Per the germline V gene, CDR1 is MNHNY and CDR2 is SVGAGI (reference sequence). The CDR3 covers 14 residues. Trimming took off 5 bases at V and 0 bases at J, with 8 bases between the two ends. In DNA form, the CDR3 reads TGTGCCAGCAGTCCCCGGGACTCTGGAAACACCATATATTTT. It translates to CASSPRDSGNTIYF.

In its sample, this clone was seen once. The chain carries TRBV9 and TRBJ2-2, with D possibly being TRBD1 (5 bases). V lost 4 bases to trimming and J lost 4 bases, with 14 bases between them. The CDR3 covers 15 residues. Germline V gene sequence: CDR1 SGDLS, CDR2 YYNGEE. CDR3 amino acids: CASSTPLGLTGELFF. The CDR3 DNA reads TGTGCCAGCAGCACCCCACTGGGGCTCACCGGGGAGCTGTTTTTT.

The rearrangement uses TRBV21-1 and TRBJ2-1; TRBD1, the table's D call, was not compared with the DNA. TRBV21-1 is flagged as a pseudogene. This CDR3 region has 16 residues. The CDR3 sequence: CASSSSGISSYNEQFF. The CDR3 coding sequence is TGTGCCAGCAGCAGCTCAGGGATTAGCTCCTACAATGAGCAGTTCTTC.

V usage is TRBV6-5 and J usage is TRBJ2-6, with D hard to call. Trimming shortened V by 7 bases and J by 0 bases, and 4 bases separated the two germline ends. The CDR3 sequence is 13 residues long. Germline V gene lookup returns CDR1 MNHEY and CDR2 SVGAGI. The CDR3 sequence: CASILSGANVLTF. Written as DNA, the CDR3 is TGTGCCAGCATACTCTCTGGGGCCAACGTCCTGACTTTC.

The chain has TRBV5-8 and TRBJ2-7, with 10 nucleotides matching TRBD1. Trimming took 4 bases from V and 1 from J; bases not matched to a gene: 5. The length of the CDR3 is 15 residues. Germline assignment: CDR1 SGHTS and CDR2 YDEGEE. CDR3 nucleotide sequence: TGTGCCAGCAGCCCGGGACAGGGGCGGTCCTACGAGCAGTACTTC. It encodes CASSPGQGRSYEQYF.

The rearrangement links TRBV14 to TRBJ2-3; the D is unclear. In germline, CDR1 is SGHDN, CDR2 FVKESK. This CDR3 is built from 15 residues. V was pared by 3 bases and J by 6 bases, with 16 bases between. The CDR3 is CASSHGLTPTDTQYF. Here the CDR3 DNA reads TGTGCCAGCAGCCATGGGCTTACCCCCACGGATACGCAGTATTTT.

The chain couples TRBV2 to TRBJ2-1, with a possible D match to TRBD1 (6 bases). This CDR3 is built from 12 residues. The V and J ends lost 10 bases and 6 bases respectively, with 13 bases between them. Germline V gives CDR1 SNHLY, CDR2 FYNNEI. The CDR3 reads CATTGLVNEQFF. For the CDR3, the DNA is TGTGCCACCACAGGGTTGGTCAATGAGCAGTTCTTC.

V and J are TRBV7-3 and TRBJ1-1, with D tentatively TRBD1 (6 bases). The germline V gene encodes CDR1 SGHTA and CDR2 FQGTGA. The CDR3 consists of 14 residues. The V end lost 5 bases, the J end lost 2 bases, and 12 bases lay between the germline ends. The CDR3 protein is CASSEQGYNTEAFF. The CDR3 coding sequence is TGTGCCAGCAGCGAGCAGGGGTACAACACTGAAGCTTTCTTT.

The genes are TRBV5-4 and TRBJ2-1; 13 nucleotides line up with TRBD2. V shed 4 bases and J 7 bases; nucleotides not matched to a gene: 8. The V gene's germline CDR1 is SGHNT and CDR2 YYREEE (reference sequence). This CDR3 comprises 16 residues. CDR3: CASSHPLAGGVNEQFF. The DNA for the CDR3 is TGTGCCAGCAGCCACCCACTAGCGGGGGGGGTGAATGAGCAGTTCTTC.

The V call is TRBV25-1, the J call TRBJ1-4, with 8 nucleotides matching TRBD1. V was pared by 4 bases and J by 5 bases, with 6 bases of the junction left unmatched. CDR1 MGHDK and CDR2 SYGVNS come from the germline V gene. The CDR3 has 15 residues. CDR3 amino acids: CASSAYRGRNEKLFF. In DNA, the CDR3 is TGTGCCAGCAGTGCTTACAGGGGGAGGAATGAAAAACTGTTTTTT.

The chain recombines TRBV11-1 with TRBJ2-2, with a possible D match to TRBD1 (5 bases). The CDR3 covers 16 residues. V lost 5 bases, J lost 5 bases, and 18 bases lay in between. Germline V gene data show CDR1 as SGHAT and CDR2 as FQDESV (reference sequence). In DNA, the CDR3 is TGTGCCAGCAGCCCACTTTCAGGGATAAGAACCGGGGAGCTGTTTTTT. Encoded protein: CASSPLSGIRTGELFF.

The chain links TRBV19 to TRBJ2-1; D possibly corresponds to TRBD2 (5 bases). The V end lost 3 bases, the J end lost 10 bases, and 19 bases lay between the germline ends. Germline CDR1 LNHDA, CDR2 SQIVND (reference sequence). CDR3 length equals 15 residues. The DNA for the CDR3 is TGTGCCAGTAGTATTTCGGACCGGGGTTACATCGAGCAGTTCTTC. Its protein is CASSISDRGYIEQFF.

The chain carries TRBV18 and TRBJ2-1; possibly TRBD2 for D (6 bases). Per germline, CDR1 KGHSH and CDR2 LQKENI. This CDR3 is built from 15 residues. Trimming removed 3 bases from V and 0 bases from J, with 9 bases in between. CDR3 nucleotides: TGTGCCAGCTCACCGCGGGGCCTCTCCTACAATGAGCAGTTCTTC. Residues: CASSPRGLSYNEQFF.

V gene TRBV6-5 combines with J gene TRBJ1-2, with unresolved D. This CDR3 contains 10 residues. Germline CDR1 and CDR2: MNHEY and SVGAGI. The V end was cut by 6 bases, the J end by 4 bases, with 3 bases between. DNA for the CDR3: TGTGCCAGCAGCATCTATGGCTACACCTTC. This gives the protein CASSIYGYTF.

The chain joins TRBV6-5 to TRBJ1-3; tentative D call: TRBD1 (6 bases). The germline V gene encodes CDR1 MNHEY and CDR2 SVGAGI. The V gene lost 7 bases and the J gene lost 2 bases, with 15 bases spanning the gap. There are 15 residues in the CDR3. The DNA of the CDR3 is TGTGCCAGCAAAACTAACAGGGACACTGGAAACACCATATATTTT. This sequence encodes CASKTNRDTGNTIYF.

In nucleotides, the CDR3 is TGTGCCAGTAGACAGGGCTCCTACGAGCAGTACTTC. Its translation: CASRQGSYEQYF. The genes are TRBV19 and TRBJ2-7; maybe TRBD1 (6 bases). V was cut by 6 bases and J by 0 bases, with 6 bases left in between. Germline CDR1 LNHDA, CDR2 SQIVND (reference sequence). This CDR3 spans 12 amino acids.

The CDR3 here is CASSSSAPAGTAFF. The CDR3 nucleotides are TGTGCCAGCAGCTCCTCAGCTCCGGCGGGGACGGCTTTCTTT. J is TRBJ1-1 and V is TRBV11-2; D possibly corresponds to TRBD1 (5 bases). The CDR3 has 14 amino acids. CDR1 and CDR2 (germline): SGHAT, FQNNGV. V was cut by 4 bases and J by 11 bases, with 20 bases left in between.

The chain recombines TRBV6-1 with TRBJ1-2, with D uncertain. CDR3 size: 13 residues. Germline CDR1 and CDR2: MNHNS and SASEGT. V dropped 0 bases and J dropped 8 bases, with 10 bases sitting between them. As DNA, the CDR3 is TGTGCCAGCAGTGAAGCGCGGCATGGAGGCTACACCTTC. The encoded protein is CASSEARHGGYTF.

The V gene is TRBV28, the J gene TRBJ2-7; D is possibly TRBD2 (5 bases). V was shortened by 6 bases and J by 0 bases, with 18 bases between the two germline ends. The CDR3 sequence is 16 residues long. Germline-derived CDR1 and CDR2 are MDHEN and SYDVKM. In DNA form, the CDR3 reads TGTGCCAGCAGCCGCTCCGGGGAGCCGGGCTCCTACGAGCAGTACTTC. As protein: CASSRSGEPGSYEQYF.

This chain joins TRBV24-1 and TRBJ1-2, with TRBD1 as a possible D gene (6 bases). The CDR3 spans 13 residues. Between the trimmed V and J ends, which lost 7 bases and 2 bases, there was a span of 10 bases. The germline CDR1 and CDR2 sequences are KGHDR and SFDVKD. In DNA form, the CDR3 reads TGTGCCACCAGACAGGGTAGAAACTATGGCTACACCTTC. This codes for CATRQGRNYGYTF.

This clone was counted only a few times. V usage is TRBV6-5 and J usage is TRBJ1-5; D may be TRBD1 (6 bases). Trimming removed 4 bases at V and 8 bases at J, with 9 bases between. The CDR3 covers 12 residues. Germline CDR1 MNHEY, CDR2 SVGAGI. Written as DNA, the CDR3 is TGTGCCAGCAGTTCCTCAGGGGAGCCCCAGCATTTT. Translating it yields CASSSSGEPQHF.

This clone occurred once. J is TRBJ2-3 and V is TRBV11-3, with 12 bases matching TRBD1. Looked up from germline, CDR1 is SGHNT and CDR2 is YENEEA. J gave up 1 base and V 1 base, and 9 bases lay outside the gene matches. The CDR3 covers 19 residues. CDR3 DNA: TGTGCCAGCAGCTTAGTAGCCGGGACAGGGGGCATCGGCACAGATACGCAGTATTTT. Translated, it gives CASSLVAGTGGIGTDTQYF.

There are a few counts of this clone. The CDR3 region has the DNA TGTGCCAGCAGTCGGGAACAGTTTAGCAATCAGCCCCAGCATTTT. This encodes CASSREQFSNQPQHF. V gene TRBV2 combines with J gene TRBJ1-5; D not resolved. Trimming stripped 5 bases from V and 0 bases from J, with 11 bases between. The CDR3 has 15 amino acids. Per germline, CDR1 SNHLY and CDR2 FYNNEI.

The CDR3 DNA reads TGTGCCAGCAGCCCTACGGGAGGGCTCGGGGAGCTGTTTTTT. It codes for CASSPTGGLGELFF. This sequence joins TRBV7-9 and TRBJ2-2, with TRBD2 identical over 8 bases. CDR3 size: 14 residues. Germline CDR1 and CDR2: SEHNR and FQNEAQ (reference sequence). V was clipped by 5 bases and J by 7 bases; unmatched bases: 6.

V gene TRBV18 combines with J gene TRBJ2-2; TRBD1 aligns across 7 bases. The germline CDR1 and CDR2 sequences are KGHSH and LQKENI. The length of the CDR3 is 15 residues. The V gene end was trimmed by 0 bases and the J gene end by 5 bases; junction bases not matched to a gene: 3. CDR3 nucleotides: TGTGCCAGCTCACCACCGGCAGGGGGAACCGGGGAGCTGTTTTTT. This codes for CASSPPAGGTGELFF.

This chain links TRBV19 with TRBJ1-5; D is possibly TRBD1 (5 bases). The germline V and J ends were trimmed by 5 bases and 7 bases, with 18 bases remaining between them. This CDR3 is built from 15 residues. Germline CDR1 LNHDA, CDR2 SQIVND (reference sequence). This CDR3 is CASSRGVRRGQPQHF. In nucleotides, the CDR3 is TGTGCCAGTAGTCGGGGGGTGAGGCGGGGCCAGCCCCAGCATTTT.